Described below is a single TCR beta chain sequence and its context. What it binds is not known. Mismatch with germline at one junction end may stem from a read error. This CDR3 is built from 14 residues. CDR1 and CDR2 from the germline V gene are SSHAT and FNYEAQ (reference sequence). PCR employed 60 Vbeta and 13 Jbeta primers. Sequencing was performed with immunoSEQ multiplex PCR; in TCRdb, only in-frame clones are kept and a portion is missing. Of over 120,000 clones listed, around two thirds are singletons. These data are taken from a study of cytomegalovirus exposure and HLA in healthy donors. The study's findings and limits: Some TCR beta chains (about 170 of them) were listed as cytomegalovirus-associated.

The sample comprised PBMCs. This receptor was identified in a man aged 18 to 30 in good health and CMV-seropositive. The V and J genes are TRBV7-7 and TRBJ2-1; D remains unclear. The CDR3 sequence: CASSSSVSANEQFF. For the CDR3, the DNA is TGTGCTAGCAGCTCCTCGGTGTCCGCCAATGAGCAGTTCTTC.